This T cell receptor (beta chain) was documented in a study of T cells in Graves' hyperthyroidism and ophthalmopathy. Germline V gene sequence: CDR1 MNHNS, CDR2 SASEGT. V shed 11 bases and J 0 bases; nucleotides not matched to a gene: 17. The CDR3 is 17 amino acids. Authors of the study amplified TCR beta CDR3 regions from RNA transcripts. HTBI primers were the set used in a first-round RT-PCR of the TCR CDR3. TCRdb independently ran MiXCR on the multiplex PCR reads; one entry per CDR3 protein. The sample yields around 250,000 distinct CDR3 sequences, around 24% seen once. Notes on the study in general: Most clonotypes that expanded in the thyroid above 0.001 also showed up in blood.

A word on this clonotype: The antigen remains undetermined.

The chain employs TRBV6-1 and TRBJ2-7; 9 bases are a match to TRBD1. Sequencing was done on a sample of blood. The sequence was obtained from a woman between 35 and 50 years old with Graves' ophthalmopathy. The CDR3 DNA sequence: TGTGCCGGCGGGGGATACGGGACAGGGAAAATCTCCTACGAGCAGTACTTC. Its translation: CAGGGYGTGKISYEQYF.